This T cell receptor beta chain was documented in a study of cytomegalovirus exposure and HLA in healthy donors. Findings and limits, study-wide: Researchers counted 150 to 200 TCR beta chains as cytomegalovirus-associated. Apparent HLA restriction characterized most CMV-associated TCR beta chains in a later analysis.

Primers included in the PCR were 60 Vbeta and 13 Jbeta primers. Only in-frame clones appear in the TCRdb table, and some are missing; sequencing was by immunoSEQ multiplex PCR. The profile shows some 180,000 clones, 70% to 75% of them singletons. V was pared by 0 bases and J by 5 bases, with 14 bases between. Germline CDR1 MNHEY, CDR2 SVGAGI. CDR3 length: 15 residues. Only a few counts were recorded for this clone. Its antigen remains unidentified. This TCR derives from a male donor in good health and CMV-seronegative. This chain connects TRBV6-5 to TRBJ2-7, with a weak D call TRBD1 (6 bases). The sample comprised PBMCs. CDR3 DNA sequence: TGTGCCAGCAGTTACTCGTATCAGGGGTTCGACGAGCAGTACTTC. Its protein product is CASSYSYQGFDEQYF.